The 8 T cell receptor beta chains below all came from one sample that was sequenced in a study of blood T cells in healthy people across ages. The authors ran a second PCR of roughly 7 to 11 cycles using a sample-barcoded 5' primer and a J-beta primer mix. TCRdb re-called the 5' RACE reads with MiXCR, one entry per CDR3 protein. Of about 800,000 distinct CDR3 sequences listed, 20% to 30% are singletons. These data also featured in a second study, about T cells of mothers and their children.

Sequencing was carried out using blood. These TCRs come from a boy aged 10-17 years in good health.

This clonotype appeared a few times. The chain combines TRBV6-6 with TRBJ2-5, with TRBD2 matching over 7 bases. The CDR3 is made up of 16 amino acids. From germline, CDR1 is MNHNY and CDR2 SVGAGI (reference sequence). The V and J ends lost 6 bases and 2 bases, in that order; junction bases with no gene match: 12. The CDR3 spells CASSFASGAGQETQYF. The CDR3 bases are TGTGCCAGCAGCTTCGCTAGCGGCGCGGGTCAAGAGACCCAGTACTTC.

The CDR3 coding sequence is TGTGCCTCCCTGTCCGGGGCTGGGGCCAACGTCCTGACTTTC. This translates into CASLSGAGANVLTF. The chain carries TRBV6-6 and TRBJ2-6; TRBD2 is a possible D gene (5 bases). Deletions cut 11 bases from V and 2 bases from J, with 13 bases between. Looked up from germline, CDR1 is MNHNY and CDR2 is SVGAGI (reference sequence). CDR3 size: 14 residues.

The genes are TRBV7-9 and TRBJ2-1, with D perhaps TRBD1 or TRBD2 (5 bases each). V dropped 4 bases and J dropped 3 bases, with 13 bases sitting between them. Germline CDR1 and CDR2: SEHNR and FQNEAQ (reference sequence). This CDR3 comprises 15 residues. CDR3 DNA: TGTGCCAGCAGCTCGGGACCCCAAGTCTACAATGAGCAGTTCTTC. It encodes CASSSGPQVYNEQFF.

The rearrangement joins TRBV6-2 or TRBV6-3 to TRBJ2-2; D gene ambiguous. This CDR3 is built from 17 residues. V was pared by 3 bases and J by 3 bases, with 17 bases between. Germline V gives CDR1 MNHEY, CDR2 SVGEGT. CDR3 sequence: CASSYGPGRTDTGELFF. The CDR3 DNA follows: TGTGCCAGCAGTTATGGCCCCGGCCGCACCGACACCGGGGAGCTGTTTTTT.

This clonotype came up a few times. J is TRBJ2-7 and V is TRBV20-1; 7 positions match TRBD1. CDR3 length equals 15 residues. V lost 5 bases, J lost 5 bases, and 15 bases stayed unmatched. From germline, CDR1 is DFQATT and CDR2 SNEGSKA (reference sequence). The CDR3 DNA follows: TGCAGTGCTCTAACGACCGACAGGGTGAAGAACGAGCAGTACTTC. This codes for CSALTTDRVKNEQYF.

The J gene is TRBJ2-3, the V gene TRBV27, with TRBD2 identical over 7 bases. With 2 bases clipped from V and 0 bases from J, the junction kept 5 bases outside the gene matches. Germline lookup yields CDR1 MNHEY and CDR2 SMNVEV (reference sequence). The CDR3 extends over 16 amino acids. The CDR3 DNA reads TGTGCCAGCAGTTTAGCTCTTAGCGGGAGCACAGATACGCAGTATTTT. It codes for CASSLALSGSTDTQYF.

This rearrangement joins TRBV5-6 to TRBJ2-3; tentatively, D is TRBD1 (6 bases). The CDR3 loop spans 13 amino acids. The V end was cut by 7 bases, the J end by 2 bases, with 11 bases between. Per germline, CDR1 SGHDT and CDR2 YYEEEE. CDR3 DNA sequence: TGTGCCAGCCGGGACACAAACACAGATACGCAGTATTTT. Its protein is CASRDTNTDTQYF.

The genes are TRBV12-3 or TRBV12-4 and TRBJ2-5; D not resolved. V was clipped by 0 bases and J by 5 bases, with 13 bases between them. The CDR3 contains 15 residues. The CDR3 sequence: CASSLARTARETQYF. The CDR3 coding sequence is TGTGCCAGCAGTTTAGCGCGGACGGCGCGGGAGACCCAGTACTTC.